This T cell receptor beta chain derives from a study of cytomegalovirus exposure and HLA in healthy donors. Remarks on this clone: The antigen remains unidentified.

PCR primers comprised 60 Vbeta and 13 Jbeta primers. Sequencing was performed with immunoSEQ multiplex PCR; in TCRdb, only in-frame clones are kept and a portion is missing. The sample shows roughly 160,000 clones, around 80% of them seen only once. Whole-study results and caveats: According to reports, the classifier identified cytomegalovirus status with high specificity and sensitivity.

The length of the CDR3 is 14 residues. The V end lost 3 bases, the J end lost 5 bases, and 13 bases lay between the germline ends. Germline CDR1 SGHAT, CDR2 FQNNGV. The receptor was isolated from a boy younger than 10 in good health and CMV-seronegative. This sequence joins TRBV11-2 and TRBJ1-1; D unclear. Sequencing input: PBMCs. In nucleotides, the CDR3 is TGTGCCAGCAGCTTCCGGGCGGGCGGGACTGAAGCTTTCTTT. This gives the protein CASSFRAGGTEAFF.